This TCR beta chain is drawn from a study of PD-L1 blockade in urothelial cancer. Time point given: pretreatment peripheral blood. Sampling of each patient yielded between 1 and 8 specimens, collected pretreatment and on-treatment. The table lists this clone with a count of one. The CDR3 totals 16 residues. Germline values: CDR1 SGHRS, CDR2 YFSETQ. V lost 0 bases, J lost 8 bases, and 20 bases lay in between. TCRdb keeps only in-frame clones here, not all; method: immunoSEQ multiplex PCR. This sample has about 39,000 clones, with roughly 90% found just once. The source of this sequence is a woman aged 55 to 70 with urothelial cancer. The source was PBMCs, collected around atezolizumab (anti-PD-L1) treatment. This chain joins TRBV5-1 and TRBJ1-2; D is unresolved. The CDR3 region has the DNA TGCGCCAGCAGCTTGGTAGCAAACCCTTCGCGAGGAGGCTACACCTTC. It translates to CASSLVANPSRGGYTF.